Presented here are 10 T cell receptor beta chains from one specimen sequenced in a study of HIV-infected patients and healthy controls. A single record per CDR3 protein comes from TCRdb applying MiXCR to the 5' RACE reads. The repertoire holds under 70,000 distinct CDR3 sequences, with under 25% as singletons. Sequencing input: CD4+ T cells from blood. The receptors derive from a human donor in good health.

This clonotype was observed a few times. This chain links TRBV2 with TRBJ1-1; no clear D. V was clipped by 5 bases and J by 7 bases, with 20 bases between them. Germline CDR1 SNHLY, CDR2 FYNNEI. The CDR3 contains 15 residues. The CDR3 spells CASSRDPTLSIEAFF. CDR3 DNA sequence: TGTGCCAGCAGTAGAGACCCGACCCTGTCAATTGAAGCTTTCTTT.

This clonotype was picked up a small number of times. J is TRBJ2-1 and V is TRBV7-3; 7 positions match TRBD2. V was clipped by 0 bases and J by 7 bases; unmatched bases: 12. In germline, CDR1 is SGHTA, CDR2 FQGTGA. CDR3 length equals 17 residues. The DNA of the CDR3 is TGTGCCAGCAGCTTAACGGGGGGGGTTTCGGGCAAAAATGAGCAGTTCTTC. Encoded protein: CASSLTGGVSGKNEQFF.

Ten or more counts support this clonotype. The chain carries TRBV6-2 or TRBV6-3 and TRBJ2-2; 9 bases line up with TRBD2. V gave up 5 bases and J gave up 1 base; unmatched junction bases: 8. Per germline, CDR1 MNHEY and CDR2 SVGEGT. CDR3 length: 17 amino acids. The CDR3 here is CASSPRTSAKNTGELFF. DNA of the CDR3: TGTGCCAGCAGTCCACGGACTAGCGCAAAGAACACCGGGGAGCTGTTTTTT.

V is TRBV7-9 and J is TRBJ1-2, with 8 bases aligning to TRBD1. CDR1 is SEHNR and CDR2 is FQNEAQ in the germline V gene (reference sequence). This CDR3 contains 14 residues. Germline trimming cut 5 bases from V and 2 bases from J; bases unmatched to any gene: 4. For the CDR3, the DNA is TGTGCCAGCAGCCCAGGACAGGGCAACTATGGCTACACCTTC. Protein sequence: CASSPGQGNYGYTF.

This clonotype has ten or more counts. The chain uses TRBV12-3 or TRBV12-4 and TRBJ1-2, with D uncertain. Trimming took 2 bases from V and 8 from J, leaving 18 bases between them. This CDR3 is 15 amino acids long. The CDR3 is CASSLLVRPVGGYTF. The CDR3 DNA sequence: TGTGCCAGCAGTTTATTAGTCAGACCCGTAGGAGGCTACACCTTC.

The CDR3 protein is CSAGQGKTEAFF. Here the CDR3 DNA reads TGCAGTGCTGGACAGGGTAAGACTGAAGCTTTCTTT. V is TRBV20-1 and J is TRBJ1-1; 8 bases align to TRBD1. V lost 5 bases and J lost 5; bases outside the gene matches: 4. CDR1 and CDR2 (germline): DFQATT, SNEGSKA (reference sequence). The CDR3 sequence is 12 residues long.

This clonotype has at least ten counts. This chain connects TRBV7-2 to TRBJ2-1; 8 bases line up with TRBD2. V lost 2 bases to trimming and J lost 4 bases; unmatched junction nucleotides: 7. This CDR3 contains 16 residues. The germline gives CDR1 SGHTA, CDR2 FQGNSA. The CDR3 coding sequence is TGTGCCAGCAGCTTACAGTTAGCGGGGAAGTACAATGAGCAGTTCTTC. Translating it yields CASSLQLAGKYNEQFF.

This clonotype occurred many times. The chain couples TRBV6-2 or TRBV6-3 to TRBJ2-4; D is unresolved. CDR1 is MNHEY, CDR2 SVGEGT, per germline. The CDR3 runs to 16 residues. The ends were cut back, 2 bases at V and 1 base at J, with 12 bases in the middle. The DNA of the CDR3 is TGTGCCAGCAGTTACGTCTGGGCCTCCGCCAAAAACATTCAGTACTTC. Translation: CASSYVWASAKNIQYF.

This rearrangement joins TRBV7-9 to TRBJ2-5, with no clear D. The length of the CDR3 is 11 residues. The V gene lost 2 bases and the J gene lost 7 bases, with 5 bases spanning the gap. Looked up from germline, CDR1 is SEHNR and CDR2 is FQNEAQ (reference sequence). CDR3 sequence reads: CASSLMRTQYF. The CDR3 bases are TGTGCCAGCAGCTTAATGAGGACCCAGTACTTC.

This clonotype was observed many times. The chain couples TRBV29-1 to TRBJ1-1; no clear D. Trimming removed 0 bases at V and 5 bases at J, with 16 bases between. CDR1 is SQVTM and CDR2 is ANQGSEA in the germline V gene. The CDR3 is 15 residues long. Here the CDR3 reads CSVEDLFGARTEAFF. Written as DNA, the CDR3 is TGCAGCGTTGAAGATCTGTTCGGCGCCCGTACTGAAGCTTTCTTT.